The T cell receptor beta chain under discussion was sequenced for a study of cytomegalovirus exposure and HLA in healthy donors (dated by TCRdb to about 2017). Describing the broader study: In an earlier analysis of about 560 of the donors, 276 Gb of sequence data and some 100 million unique TCR beta sequences from approximately 180 million T cells were reported. About 320 gigabases of sequencing data and roughly 90 million unique TCR sequences were included in an early release covering 500 to 750 HLA-typed donors. Of the 350 to 450 genotyped donors, roughly 80% fell in the genetic ancestry cluster associated with self-reported Caucasian donors. The aim of the study was to test whether cataloging public T cell receptors could identify signatures of past pathogen exposure. The T cell repertoires of 666 subjects were profiled by immunosequencing and related to cytomegalovirus serostatus. A separate validation cohort of roughly 130 different subjects was used in addition to the approximately 670-subject first cohort. To predict cytomegalovirus infection status, the study combined high-throughput TCR immunosequencing, statistical association of individual TCRs with disease status, and machine learning. A later analysis re-analyzed previously published TCR beta repertoires from 550 to 700 donors and added high-resolution HLA genotyping to study TCR occurrence patterns. Rather than using new phenotypic data, the later analysis identified candidate immune exposures from TCR beta sequences and from how often those sequences occurred across donors. An earlier analysis of 500 to 650 of the donors applied high-throughput TCR beta sequencing to assess whether each TCR beta V gene segment acted as functional or pseudogenic. Donor age, sex, ethnicity and CMV serostatus were collected together with the repertoire data. A later genetic analysis used genome-wide SNP genotypes for about 60% of the 666 donors, treating that subset as a discovery cohort. All discovery cohort repertoires had been generated using a single sequencing platform. Both class I and class II loci were covered by HLA typing, at four-digit resolution. Typing coverage differed by locus: A, B, C, DRB1 and DQB1 were typed in about 629-640 donors, DQA1 in about 550, DPA1 in 600 to 610, and DPB1 in just under 480. Four to six DR-DQ haplotypes were handled as single units for association and clustering, since linkage in the cohort was strong. Among a few hundred genotyped donors of the cohort, an average of approximately 240,000 unique TCR beta nucleotide sequences were sequenced per donor, roughly a sixth of them non-productive.

The V end loses 6 bases and the J end loses 3 bases, and a stretch of 15 bases separates them. The CDR3 starts with the cysteine, ends with the phenylalanine, and has 15 residues. Only the CDR3 DNA stays, 45 bases, in frame from base 1. From a lookup of the germline V gene (reference sequence), CDR1 and CDR2 are MNHNY and SVGAGI. The research as a whole found: Roughly uniform sequencing depth across donors was assumed in presence/absence analyses, although this assumption may not hold. A later analysis found that most CMV-associated TCR beta chains appeared HLA-restricted, with HLA associations seemingly driven largely by CMV exposure. The earlier analysis of about 600 of the donors excluded seventeen rarely observed V segments, including chromosome 9 orphons, because counts were too low. Specific HLA alleles were associated with 16,951 TCR beta sequences at a false discovery rate of 0.05 in a later analysis. Several of the top co-occurrence clusters appeared to be linked to parvovirus B19, influenza, CMV and Epstein-Barr virus, according to a later analysis. For the cohort, immune exposure information was limited to CMV serostatus. According to the authors, the approach could potentially be generalized to other disease states and immunological phenotypes. In a later analysis, TCR association rates were found to vary across HLA loci, with the most associated TCRs seen for DRB1 alleles and the fewest for HLA-C alleles. The cohort was sequenced for TCR beta chains only, and without alpha or paired-chain data the features that could be detected were limited. Most TCR sequences were observed very rarely across donors, whereas some public TCRs were present in many individuals. Assigning TCR associations to individual alleles was difficult when HLA alleles, especially DR and DQ, strongly co-occurred. A further reported finding was that TCR beta sequences accurately predicted the HLA-A and HLA-B alleles for most subjects in the first cohort. In an earlier analysis of approximately 590 of the donors, most TCR beta V segments were observed in productive rearrangements about 90% or about 30% of the time, broadly matching IMGT annotations. The study gave a list of about 160 TCR beta chains associated with cytomegalovirus. A later genetic analysis reported fewer N-insertions in productive TCRs among donors in an Asian-associated ancestry cluster than the roughly 700-donor mean. A group of highly shared sequence variants was considered likely to be a technical artifact of the sequencing pipeline. A later genetic analysis associated a missense DCLRE1C variant with V-gene and J-gene trimming of TCR beta chains, and an independent cohort replicated the association. Some IMGT-functional V segments, including TRBV6-2 and TRBV6-3, could not be distinguished by the 87-base-pair reads and were therefore excluded. Because HLA typing was missing for some donors at each locus, association tests included only the typed subset. In vitro tests confirmed that three of the cytomegalovirus-associated TCR beta chains recognize cytomegalovirus antigens. Correlated functional status among segregating V segments might be attributable to linkage disequilibrium, but an unknown experimental factor could not be ruled out. In both the original and validation cohorts, the classifier was reported to diagnose cytomegalovirus status with high specificity and sensitivity. Compared with equally common non-associated chains, HLA-associated TCR beta chains in a later analysis were more clonally expanded and had lower generation probabilities.

The cohort consisted of 650 to 850 healthy bone marrow donors. At the time of sampling, all cohort members were nominally healthy, though unrecorded immune exposures were likely present. The donor tested CMV seronegative and was one of the 352 seronegative cohort members. Each donor provided a peripheral blood sample, and peripheral blood mononuclear cells were used for TCR beta sequencing. Genomic DNA was extracted from the blood cell samples with the Qiagen DNeasy Blood Extraction Kit. As for this clone: There is no known antigen for this receptor. Base qualities are not provided; no much larger clone lies one nucleotide away.

Libraries were constructed by the immunoSEQ multiplex PCR assay. For the multiplex PCR, a mixture combining 60 forward primers for TCR Vbeta segments and 13 reverse primers for TCR Jbeta segments was used. A multiplex PCR assay on genomic DNA amplified the CDR3 region of rearranged TCR beta genes. The Illumina HiSeq System was used to sequence the amplified TCR beta libraries as 87-base-pair reads. On the study's bioinformatics: In a later analysis, some 80 million unique TCR beta chains were counted across the 500 to 850 repertoires, and some 10 million of these chains were shared by at least two donors. A nearest-neighbor algorithm error-corrected the raw reads and collapsed the reads into unique sequences, merging closely related sequences to remove PCR and sequencing errors. CDR3 sequences were aligned to IMGT reference sequences to assign V, D and J gene segments. For a sequence to be retained, a match of at least six nucleotides to both a V gene segment and a J gene segment was required. Rearrangements were classified as productive when the CDR3 lacked stop codons and remained in frame with V and J, and all other rearrangements were classified as non-productive. CDR3 was defined according to IMGT convention as the region running from the second conserved V-encoded cysteine to the conserved J-encoded phenylalanine. Sequences without an unambiguous match to a single V gene segment were excluded from the earlier analysis of over 500 of the donors. An earlier analysis of around 600 of the donors classified V segments as functional when productive rearrangements were above 56.7% and as segregating when the standard deviation between donors was above 5%. A statistical classification framework was developed to diagnose cytomegalovirus status using the catalog of TCR beta chain sequences. V and J gene assignment, in a later analysis, came from comparing TCR nucleotide sequences with IMGT/GENE-DB human TR gene sequences. The TCRdist pipeline was used in a later analysis to assign CDR3 sequences and most-parsimonious VDJ recombination scenarios. In a later analysis, each TCR beta chain was defined by its CDR3 amino acid sequence together with its V-gene family, and reads without a unique V-gene family were excluded. To address suspected cross-contamination and a sequencing artifact, a later analysis removed a few hundred highly shared, low-generation-probability nucleotide sequences. For each public chain, a later analysis derived a clonal expansion index from normalized ranks of inferred template counts within each repertoire. In a later analysis, generation probabilities were computed with a VDJ recombination model fitted to out-of-frame rearrangements, and the resulting probabilities were checked against IGoR. A later analysis scored TCR-TCR, TCR-HLA and TCR-CMV co-occurrence with hypergeometric tests, applying a repertoire-size bias correction to TCR pairs. A later analysis estimated false discovery rates by permuting HLA or CMV assignments 20 times. In a later analysis, co-occurring TCRs were grouped with DBSCAN, and TCRdist sequence similarity was added when clustering was performed within HLA-allele-positive subsets. Repertoires with fewer than 30,000 or more than 120,000 public chains were left out of co-occurrence clustering, as were a few repertoires with anomalous nucleotide sharing. TCRdb's version of the immuneACCESS table is confined to in-frame rearrangements and falls short of the full clone set. An unresolved V gene accounts for under half of the shortfall where checked; the remainder is of unknown origin. V, J and clone size derive from that table, while D and trimming were established from the DNA sequence. The sample table records approximately 220,000 clones; around 80% of these occur just once. The biggest ten clones account for roughly 0.66% of the sample.

The TCR sequence derives from a boy aged 2 to 10 in good health and CMV-seronegative. Sequencing was performed on PBMCs. Here the chain combines TRBV6-6 and TRBJ1-5; the D segment could be TRBD1, given 6 matching bases. The nucleotide sequence is TGTGCCAGCAGATTCCTGACAGGCAACAATCAGCCCCAGCATTTT. This codes for CASRFLTGNNQPQHF.